This T cell receptor beta chain was identified during a study of regulatory T cells in long-lasting Graves disease. Study as a whole: For under 3 months, newly diagnosed Graves' patients had been taking antithyroid drugs.

Time point defined: newly diagnosed GD, antithyroid drugs for less than 3 months. The TCR library was made from RNA that had been extracted from PBMCs in TRIzol. Xi'an, China, was home to the endocrinology department that provided patients. Concerning this clonotype: The target antigen is unknown.

The CDR3 is 16 residues long. Germline V lookup: CDR1 SGDLS, CDR2 YYNGEE. After removal of 6 bases from V and 4 bases from J, the junction contained 13 bases not matched to a gene. Whole-study findings and limits: When disease was persistent, TRBV28, TRBJ1-2 and TRBJ2-5 were the favored segments. Persistent Graves' disease cases displayed lower TCR diversity than newly diagnosed ones.

Construction of the TCR beta libraries employed iRepertoire HTBI primers in conjunction with Arm-PCR of CDR3 regions. TCRdb re-analysed the multiplex PCR reads in MiXCR, keeping a single row per CDR3 protein. This sample has about 620,000 distinct CDR3 sequences, with less than 20% found just once. The sample was also reused in another study, on T cells in Graves' hyperthyroidism and ophthalmopathy.

This sequence was found in a woman aged 30 to 39 with Graves disease. The rearrangement links TRBV9 to TRBJ2-1, with 7 positions matching TRBD1. The sample here was peripheral blood mononuclear cells (PBMCs), taken at new diagnosis, from a patient treated with antithyroid drugs. The CDR3 DNA reads as TGTGCCAGCACCCCAGGTAAAGGGGGCGAATACAATGAGCAGTTCTTC. Translation: CASTPGKGGEYNEQFF.